This T cell receptor beta chain is drawn from a study of PD-1 blockade in classical Hodgkin lymphoma. Study outcomes and limitations: Reported baseline diversity: healthy donors highest, relapsed/refractory patients lowest. Newly diagnosed and completely responding patients shared comparable baseline diversity. CD4+ but not CD8+ TCR diversity rose significantly by C4D1.

Some clones are missing from TCRdb's copy, which holds only in-frame ones; the method was immunoSEQ multiplex PCR. The sample gives about 110,000 clones, nearly 90% of which show up once; just under 20% is in the top ten. V was cut by 5 bases and J by 0 bases, with 11 bases left in between. Germline CDR1 reads SGHVT; CDR2 reads SQSDAQ. The CDR3 is made up of 14 amino acids. Of note for this clone: The antigen remains undetermined.

All patients experienced relapse after autologous stem cell transplantation, and brentuximab vedotin exposure was variable. Each best response was a complete response, a partial response or progressive disease. This receptor was obtained from a human donor with classical Hodgkin lymphoma. This material consisted of peripheral blood mononuclear cells (PBMCs), taken before the second cycle of nivolumab. V usage is TRBV7-4 and J usage is TRBJ2-7; no definite D call. CDR3 bases: TGTGCCAGCAGCCGAAGGGTATTCTCCTACGAGCAGTACTTC. It specifies CASSRRVFSYEQYF.